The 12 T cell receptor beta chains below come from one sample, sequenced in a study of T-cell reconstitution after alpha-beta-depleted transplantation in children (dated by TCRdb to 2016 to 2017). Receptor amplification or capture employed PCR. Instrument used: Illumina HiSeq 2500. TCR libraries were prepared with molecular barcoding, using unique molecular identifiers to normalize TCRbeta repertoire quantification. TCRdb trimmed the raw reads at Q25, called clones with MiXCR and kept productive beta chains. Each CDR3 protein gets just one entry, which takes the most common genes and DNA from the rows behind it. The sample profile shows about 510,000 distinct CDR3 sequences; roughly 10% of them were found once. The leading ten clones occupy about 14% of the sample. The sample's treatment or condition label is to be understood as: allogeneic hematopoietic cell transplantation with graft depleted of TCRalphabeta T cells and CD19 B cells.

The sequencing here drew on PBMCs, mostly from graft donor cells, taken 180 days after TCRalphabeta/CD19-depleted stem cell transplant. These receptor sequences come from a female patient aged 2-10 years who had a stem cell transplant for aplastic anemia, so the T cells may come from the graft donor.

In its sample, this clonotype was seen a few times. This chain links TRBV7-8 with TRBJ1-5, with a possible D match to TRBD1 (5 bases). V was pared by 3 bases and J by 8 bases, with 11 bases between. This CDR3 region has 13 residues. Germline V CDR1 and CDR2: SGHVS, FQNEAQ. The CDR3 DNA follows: TGTGCCAGCAGCTTGGGGGGTTTTAAGCCCCAGCATTTT. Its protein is CASSLGGFKPQHF.

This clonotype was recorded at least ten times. The CDR3 DNA reads as TGTGCCAGCAGTTTATTGGTGCGGGAGGGTTCCACAGATACGCAGTATTTT. Translation: CASSLLVREGSTDTQYF. The rearrangement uses TRBV28 and TRBJ2-3; 9 nucleotides line up with TRBD2. V shed 1 base, J shed 2 bases, and the junction held 7 bases outside the gene matches. From germline, CDR1 is MDHEN and CDR2 SYDVKM. The CDR3 is 17 amino acids.

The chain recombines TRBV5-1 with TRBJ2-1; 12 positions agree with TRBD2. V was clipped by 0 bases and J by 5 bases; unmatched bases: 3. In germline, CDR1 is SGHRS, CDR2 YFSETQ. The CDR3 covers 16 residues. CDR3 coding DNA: TGCGCCAGCAGCTTGGGGACTAGCGGGAAGAACAATGAGCAGTTCTTC. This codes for CASSLGTSGKNNEQFF.

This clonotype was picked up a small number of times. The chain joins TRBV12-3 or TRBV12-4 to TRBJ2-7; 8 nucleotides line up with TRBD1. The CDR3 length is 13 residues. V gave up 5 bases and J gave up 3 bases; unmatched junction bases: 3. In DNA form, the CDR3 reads TGTGCCAGCAGTCACGACAGGGGCTACGAGCAGTACGTC. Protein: CASSHDRGYEQYV.

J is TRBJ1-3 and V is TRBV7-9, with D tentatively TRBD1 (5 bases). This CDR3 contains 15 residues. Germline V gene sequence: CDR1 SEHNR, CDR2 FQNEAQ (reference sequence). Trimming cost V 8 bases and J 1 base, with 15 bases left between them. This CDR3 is CASDVDRASGNTIYF. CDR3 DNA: TGTGCCAGCGACGTAGACAGAGCTTCTGGAAACACCATATATTTT.

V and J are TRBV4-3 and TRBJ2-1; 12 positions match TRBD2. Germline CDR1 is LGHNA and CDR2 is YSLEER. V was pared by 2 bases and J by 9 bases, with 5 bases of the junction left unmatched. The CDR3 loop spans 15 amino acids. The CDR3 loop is CASSQLAGGPGEQFF. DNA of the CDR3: TGCGCCAGCAGCCAACTAGCGGGAGGGCCTGGTGAGCAGTTCTTC.

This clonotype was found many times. CDR3 sequence (DNA): TGTGCCACCAGCAGAGATCCAGGGGAGAATCCTGAAGCTTTCTTT. Its translation: CATSRDPGENPEAFF. The chain is built from TRBV15 and TRBJ1-1, with D perhaps matching TRBD1 (6 bases). In germline, CDR1 is LNHNV, CDR2 YYDKDF (reference sequence). The CDR3 runs to 15 residues. V shed 0 bases and J shed 6 bases, with 14 bases lying between them.

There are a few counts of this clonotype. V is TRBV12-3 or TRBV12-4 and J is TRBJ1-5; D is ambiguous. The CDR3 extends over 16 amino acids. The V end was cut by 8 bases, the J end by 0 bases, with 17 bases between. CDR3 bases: TGTGCCAGCGGGCCTGGACGGACCCATAGCAATCAGCCCCAGCATTTT. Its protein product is CASGPGRTHSNQPQHF.

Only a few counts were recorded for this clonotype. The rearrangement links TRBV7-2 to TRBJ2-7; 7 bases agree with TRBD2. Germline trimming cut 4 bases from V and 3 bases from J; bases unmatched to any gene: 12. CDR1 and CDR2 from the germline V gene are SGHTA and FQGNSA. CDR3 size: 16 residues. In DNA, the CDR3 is TGTGCCAGCAGCTCCTTGTGGCTAGCGGACTACTACGAGCAGTACTTC. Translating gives CASSSLWLADYYEQYF. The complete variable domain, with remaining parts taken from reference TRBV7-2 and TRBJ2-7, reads GAGVSQSPSNKVTEKGKDVELRCDPISGHTALYWYRQSLGQGLEFLIYFQGNSAPDKSGLPSDRFSAERTGGSVSTLTIQRTQQEDSAVYLCASSSLWLADYYEQYFGPGTRLTVT.

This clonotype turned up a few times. CDR3 sequence (DNA): TGTGCCAGCAGTCACAGGGGCTCTGAAGCTTTCTTT. Translation gives CASSHRGSEAFF. The gene calls are TRBV11-2 and TRBJ1-1, with 7 bases identical to TRBD1. With 6 bases clipped from V and 6 bases from J, the junction kept 4 bases outside the gene matches. Germline assignment: CDR1 SGHAT and CDR2 FQNNGV. This CDR3 is built from 12 residues.

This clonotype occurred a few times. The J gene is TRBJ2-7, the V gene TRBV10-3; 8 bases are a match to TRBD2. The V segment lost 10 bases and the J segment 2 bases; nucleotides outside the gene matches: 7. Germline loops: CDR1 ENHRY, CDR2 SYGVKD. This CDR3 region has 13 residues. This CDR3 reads CATNPGLAYEQYV. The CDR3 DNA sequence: TGTGCCACTAACCCGGGACTAGCCTACGAGCAGTACGTC.

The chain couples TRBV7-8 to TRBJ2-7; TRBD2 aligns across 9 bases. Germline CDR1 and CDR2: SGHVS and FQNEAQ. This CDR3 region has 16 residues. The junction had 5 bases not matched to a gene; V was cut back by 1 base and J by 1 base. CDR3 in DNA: TGTGCCAGCAGCTTAGGGCCGACTAGCGGATCCTACGAGCAGTACTTC. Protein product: CASSLGPTSGSYEQYF.